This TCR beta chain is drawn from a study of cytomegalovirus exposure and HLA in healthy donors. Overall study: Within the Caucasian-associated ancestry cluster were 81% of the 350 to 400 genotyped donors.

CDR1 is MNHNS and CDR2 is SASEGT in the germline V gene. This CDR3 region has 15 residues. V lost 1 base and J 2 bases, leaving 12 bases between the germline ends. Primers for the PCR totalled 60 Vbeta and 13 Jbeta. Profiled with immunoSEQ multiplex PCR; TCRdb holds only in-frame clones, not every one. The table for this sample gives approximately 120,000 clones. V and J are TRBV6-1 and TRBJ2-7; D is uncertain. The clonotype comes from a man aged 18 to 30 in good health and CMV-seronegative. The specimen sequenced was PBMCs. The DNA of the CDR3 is TGTGCCAGCAGTGAAGGACATACACCTGCCTACGAGCAGTACTTC. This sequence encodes CASSEGHTPAYEQYF.